This T cell receptor beta chain stems from a study of blood T cell repertoires in COVID-19. Clones were sequenced by immunoSEQ multiplex PCR, and TCRdb holds only the in-frame ones, with some missing. This sample has around 200,000 clones; 80% to 90% occur once, and the top ten carry less than 4.5%. V lost 5 bases to trimming and J lost 14 bases; unmatched junction nucleotides: 12. The germline CDR1 and CDR2 sequences are SEHNR and FQNEAQ (reference sequence). The CDR3 extends over 15 amino acids. This chain connects TRBV7-9 to TRBJ1-6; 10 nucleotides agree with TRBD1. The specimen sequenced was peripheral blood. This receptor was identified in a man aged 50-59 years with acute or convalescent COVID-19. The CDR3 is CASSLGGTGVLSLHF. Here the CDR3 DNA reads TGTGCCAGCAGCCTCGGTGGGACAGGGGTTTTGTCCCTCCACTTT.